The rows below give T cell receptor beta chains drawn from one sample of a study of tumor-infiltrating lymphocytes in primary liver carcinoma. TCRdb recomputed calls from the multiplex PCR reads with MiXCR, one row per CDR3 protein. Here the sample spans 300,000 to 400,000 distinct CDR3 sequences, less than 65% being singletons. Specimen: peripheral blood. The source is a man aged 40-55 years with primary liver carcinoma and hepatitis B virus infection. CDR3s include the opening cysteine and the closing phenylalanine or tryptophan. The D gene is left open where the match is weak. Only some rows state a clone size, as once, few, many or a class for expanded clones.

TRBV6-1	-	-	TRBJ2-1	CASSHGTLYNEQFF	TGTGCCAGTTCACACGGGACACTTTACAATGAGCAGTTCTTC
TRBV7-9	-	-	TRBJ1-1	CASSGLQGNTEAFF	TGTGCCAGCAGCGGCCTTCAGGGAAACACTGAAGCTTTCTTT
TRBV5-4	-	-	TRBJ2-7	CASSFTRGMDEQYF	TGTGCCAGCAGCTTTACCAGGGGAATGGACGAGCAGTACTTC
TRBV12-3/TRBV12-4	-	-	TRBJ2-2	CASSLGRNTVELFF	TGTGCCAGCAGTTTAGGGCGGAACACCGTGGAGCTGTTTTTT
TRBV7-8	-	few	TRBJ1-1	CASSFSAGTNTEAFF	TGTGCCAGCAGCTTTTCGGCAGGGACGAACACTGAAGCTTTCTTT
TRBV29-1	-	-	TRBJ1-5	CSVQTGPVQTQHF	TGCAGCGTTCAAACAGGGCCAGTTCAGACCCAGCATTTT
TRBV5-6	-	-	TRBJ2-3	CASSLETGSTDTQYF	TGTGCCAGCAGCTTGGAGACAGGAAGCACAGATACGCAGTATTTT
TRBV29-1	-	-	TRBJ1-1	CSVEATDTEAFF	TGTAGCGTTGAAGCTACAGACACTGAAGCTTTCTTT
TRBV5-1	-	-	TRBJ2-1	CASSFVGDGNGQFF	TGCGCCAGCAGCTTCGTGGGAGATGGTAATGGGCAGTTCTTC
TRBV6-6	-	-	TRBJ1-2	CASSFNIGPPSKDGYTF	TGTGCCAGCAGTTTCAATATTGGCCCCCCAAGTAAGGATGGCTACACCTTC
TRBV7-9	TRBD1	few	TRBJ2-7	CASSTGTGPDYEQYF	TGTGCCAGCAGCACGGGGACAGGGCCCGACTACGAGCAGTACTTC
TRBV11-2	-	-	TRBJ2-5	CASSSGAAPETQYF	TGTGCCAGTAGCTCCGGGGCAGCCCCCGAGACCCAGTACTTC
TRBV5-4	-	-	TRBJ2-1	CASCVEYNEQFF	TGTGCCAGCTGCGTTGAATACAATGAGCAGTTTTTC
TRBV29-1	-	-	TRBJ2-7	CSAKAEGIEQYF	TGCAGCGCTAAGGCTGAGGGCATCGAGCAGTACTTC
TRBV4-1	TRBD1	-	TRBJ2-7	CASSNNRGYEQYF	TGCGCCAGCAGCAATAACAGGGGTTACGAGCAGTACTTC
TRBV11-3	-	-	TRBJ2-5	CAYATRFHETRYF	TGTGCCTATGCTACTAGGTTCCACGAGACCCGGTACTTC
TRBV11-2	-	-	TRBJ2-3	CASSLSGPQPQYF	TGTGCCAGCAGCTTGTCAGGGCCACAGCCCCAGTATTTT
TRBV20-1	-	-	TRBJ2-3	CSALRTDTQYF	TGCAGCGCCCTCCGCACAGATACGCAGTATTTT
TRBV12-3/TRBV12-4	-	-	TRBJ2-7	CASSSGTGRERYF	TGTGCCAGCAGTTCCGGGACTGGACGCGAGCGGTACTTC
TRBV4-2	-	-	TRBJ1-6	CASIQESENSPLHF	TGTGCCAGCATCCAAGAGTCGGAAAATTCACCCCTCCACTTT
TRBV6-2/TRBV6-3	-	few	TRBJ2-5	CASSLFRAAWETQYF	TGTGCCAGCAGTCTCTTTAGGGCGGCATGGGAGACCCAGTACTTC
TRBV6-2/TRBV6-3	-	-	TRBJ1-5	CASTEQGSQPQHF	TGTGCCAGTACTGAACAGGGTTCTCAGCCCCAGCATTTT
TRBV11-2	-	few	TRBJ1-6	CASSARGGRSPLHF	TGTGCCAGCAGCGCACGGGGCGGTAGGTCACCCCTCCACTTT
TRBV7-9	TRBD2	-	TRBJ2-3	CASSSTSGGYTDTQYF	TGTGCCAGCAGCTCGACTAGCGGGGGTTATACAGATACGCAGTATTTT
TRBV10-3	-	-	TRBJ2-7	CAISAGDSRHQQYF	TGTGCCATCAGTGCGGGGGACAGTCGGCACCAGCAGTACTTC
TRBV5-1	-	-	TRBJ1-2	CASNSQRDGYTF	TGCGCCAGCAACTCACAGAGAGATGGCTACACCTTC
TRBV10-2	-	once	TRBJ2-7	CARRSGYEQYF	TGCGCCCGCAGGTCAGGGTACGAGCAGTACTTC
TRBV12-3/TRBV12-4	-	-	TRBJ2-1	CASSLTGENNEQFF	TGTGCCAGCAGTTTGACGGGAGAGAACAATGAGCAGTTCTTC
TRBV28	-	once	TRBJ2-2	CASSPGVGFSGELFF	TGTGCCAGCAGCCCGGGTGTGGGGTTCAGCGGGGAGCTGTTTTTT
TRBV28	-	-	TRBJ2-7	CATKGGTTDHEQYF	TGTGCCACCAAAGGGGGGACAACGGACCACGAGCAGTACTTC
TRBV6-2/TRBV6-3	-	-	TRBJ1-1	CVSTADSINTEAFF	TGTGTCAGCACCGCTGACTCTATAAACACTGAAGCTTTCTTT
TRBV11-3	TRBD2	-	TRBJ2-2	CASRPGTSSTGELFF	TGTGCCAGCAGACCCGGGACTAGTTCCACCGGGGAGCTGTTTTTT
TRBV6-1	-	once	TRBJ2-7	CAIRPWESYWEQYF	TGTGCCATCCGGCCATGGGAGTCATATTGGGAGCAGTACTTC
TRBV6-6	-	many	TRBJ1-6	CASSYSSRGRDSPLHF	TGTGCCAGCAGTTACTCGTCGCGGGGGCGGGATTCACCCCTCCACTTT
TRBV13	TRBD1	-	TRBJ2-7	CASRLGQEHYYEQYF	TGTGCCAGCAGATTGGGACAGGAGCACTACTACGAGCAGTACTTC
TRBV4-2	-	-	TRBJ2-3	CASNQENAPRVDTQYF	TGTGCCAGCAACCAGGAGAACGCTCCCCGGGTTGATACGCAGTATTTT
TRBV5-5	TRBD1	-	TRBJ2-3	CASSPEDRSTDTQYF	TGTGCCAGCAGCCCAGAGGACAGGTCCACAGATACGCAGTATTTT
TRBV5-6	-	once	TRBJ1-2	CASSLPGELGYGYTF	TGTGCCAGCAGCTTGCCAGGGGAATTAGGCTATGGCTACACCTTC
TRBV5-6	-	few	TRBJ1-2	CASSFGVRGTYGYTF	TGTGCCAGCAGCTTTGGGGTCCGAGGGACCTATGGCTACACCTTC
TRBV11-2	TRBD2	-	TRBJ2-3	CASSSPGLAGVDTQYF	TGTGCCAGCAGCTCCCCGGGACTAGCGGGAGTGGATACGCAGTATTTT
TRBV10-3	-	few	TRBJ1-5	CAMRGGLDQPQHF	TGTGCCATGCGGGGGGGGCTCGATCAGCCCCAGCATTTT
TRBV19	TRBD1	-	TRBJ1-5	CASRPETGAVQPQHF	TGTGCCAGTAGGCCCGAGACAGGGGCAGTCCAGCCCCAGCATTTT
TRBV5-6	-	-	TRBJ2-1	CACSFYNEQFF	TGTGCCTGCAGCTTTTACAATGAGCAGTTCTTC
TRBV5-1	TRBD2	many	TRBJ2-7	CASSLAGLRDYAYEQYF	TGCGCCAGCAGCTTGGCCGGGCTCCGGGACTACGCCTACGAGCAGTACTTC
TRBV6-5	-	many	TRBJ1-6	CAAGSPLHF	TGTGCCGCCGGTTCACCCCTCCACTTT
TRBV6-1	-	-	TRBJ1-1	CVSRNRDKGLNTEAFF	TGTGTCAGCAGGAACAGGGATAAGGGATTGAACACTGAAGCTTTCTTT
TRBV7-8	TRBD2	many	TRBJ2-1	CASRVTSGSYNEQFF	TGTGCCAGCAGGGTGACTAGCGGGAGCTACAATGAGCAGTTCTTC
TRBV7-3	-	-	TRBJ2-3	CASSIRSGTTDTQYF	TGTGCCAGCAGCATCAGGAGCGGAACCACAGATACGCAGTATTTT
TRBV11-2	-	-	TRBJ2-7	CASSLGTGANPYEQYF	TGTGCCAGCAGCTTAGGGACGGGTGCTAACCCCTACGAGCAGTACTTC
TRBV13	-	-	TRBJ2-7	CASSSQTLLYEQYF	TGTGCCAGCAGCTCCCAGACTCTCCTCTACGAGCAGTACTTC
TRBV6-6	TRBD1	-	TRBJ1-5	CASSPDRGTGGNQPQHF	TGTGCCAGCAGCCCGGACAGGGGTACTGGGGGCAATCAGCCCCAGCATTTT
TRBV11-3	TRBD2	-	TRBJ2-1	CASSLDGTSGYNEQFF	TGTGCCAGCAGCTTAGACGGGACTAGCGGATACAATGAGCAGTTCTTT
TRBV11-2	-	-	TRBJ2-1	CASISMTPKSSYNEQFF	TGTGCCAGCATCTCGATGACTCCGAAGTCCTCCTACAATGAGCAGTTCTTC